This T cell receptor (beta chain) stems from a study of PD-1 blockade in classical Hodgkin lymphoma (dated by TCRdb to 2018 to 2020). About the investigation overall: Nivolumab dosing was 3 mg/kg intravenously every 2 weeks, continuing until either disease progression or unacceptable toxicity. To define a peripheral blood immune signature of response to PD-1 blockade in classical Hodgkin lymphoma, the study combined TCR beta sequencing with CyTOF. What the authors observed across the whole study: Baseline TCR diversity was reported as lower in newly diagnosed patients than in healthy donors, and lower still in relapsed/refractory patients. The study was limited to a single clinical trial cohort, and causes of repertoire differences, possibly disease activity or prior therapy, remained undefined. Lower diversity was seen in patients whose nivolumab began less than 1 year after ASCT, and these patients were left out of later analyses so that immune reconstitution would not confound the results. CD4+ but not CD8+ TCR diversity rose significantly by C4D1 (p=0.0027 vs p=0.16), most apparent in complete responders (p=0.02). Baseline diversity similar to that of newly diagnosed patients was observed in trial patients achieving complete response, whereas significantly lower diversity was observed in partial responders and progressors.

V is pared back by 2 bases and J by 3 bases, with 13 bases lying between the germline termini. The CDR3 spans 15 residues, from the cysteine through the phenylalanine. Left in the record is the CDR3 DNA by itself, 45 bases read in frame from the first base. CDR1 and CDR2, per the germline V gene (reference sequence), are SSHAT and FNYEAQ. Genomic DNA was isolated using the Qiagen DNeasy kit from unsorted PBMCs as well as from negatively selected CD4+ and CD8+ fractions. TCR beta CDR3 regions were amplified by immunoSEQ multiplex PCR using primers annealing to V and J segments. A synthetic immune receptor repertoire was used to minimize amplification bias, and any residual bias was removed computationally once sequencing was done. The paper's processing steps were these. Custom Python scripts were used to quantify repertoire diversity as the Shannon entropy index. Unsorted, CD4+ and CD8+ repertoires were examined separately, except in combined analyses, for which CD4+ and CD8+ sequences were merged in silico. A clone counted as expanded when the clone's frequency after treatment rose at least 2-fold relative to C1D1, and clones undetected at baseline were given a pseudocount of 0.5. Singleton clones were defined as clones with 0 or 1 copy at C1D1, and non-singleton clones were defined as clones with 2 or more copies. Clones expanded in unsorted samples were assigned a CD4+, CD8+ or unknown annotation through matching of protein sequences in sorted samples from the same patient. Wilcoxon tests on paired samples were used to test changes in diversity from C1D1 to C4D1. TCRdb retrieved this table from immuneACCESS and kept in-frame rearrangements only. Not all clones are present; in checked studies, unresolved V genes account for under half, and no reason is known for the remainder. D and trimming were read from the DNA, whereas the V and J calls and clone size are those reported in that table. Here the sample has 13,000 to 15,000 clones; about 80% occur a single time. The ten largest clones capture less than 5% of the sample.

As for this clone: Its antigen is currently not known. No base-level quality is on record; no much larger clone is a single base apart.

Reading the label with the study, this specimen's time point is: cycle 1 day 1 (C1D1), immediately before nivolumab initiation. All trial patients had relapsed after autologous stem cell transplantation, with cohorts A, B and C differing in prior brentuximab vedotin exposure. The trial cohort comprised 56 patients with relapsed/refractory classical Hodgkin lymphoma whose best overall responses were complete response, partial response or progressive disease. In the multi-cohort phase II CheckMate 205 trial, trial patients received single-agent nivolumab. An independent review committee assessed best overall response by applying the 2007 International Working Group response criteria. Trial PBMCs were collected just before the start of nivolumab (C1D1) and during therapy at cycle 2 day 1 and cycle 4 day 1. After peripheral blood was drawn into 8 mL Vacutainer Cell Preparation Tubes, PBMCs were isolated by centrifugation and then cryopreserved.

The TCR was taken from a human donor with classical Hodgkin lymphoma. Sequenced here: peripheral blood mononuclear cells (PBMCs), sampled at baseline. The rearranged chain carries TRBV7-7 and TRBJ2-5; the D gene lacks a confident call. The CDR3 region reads CASSLFGVGKETQYF. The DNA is TGTGCCAGCAGCTTATTTGGAGTAGGGAAAGAGACCCAGTACTTC.